The TCR beta chain described here comes from a study of cytotoxic CD8 clonotypes in ibrutinib-treated CLL. The sample holds one count of this clone. Data came from immunoSEQ multiplex PCR; TCRdb stores just in-frame clones and leaves some out. The data show tens of thousands of clones, with about 76% seen just once and less than 55% held by the top ten. Libraries of TCR beta were made from 1.5 to 2.5 micrograms of genomic DNA that came from cryopreserved PBMCs. V gave up 4 bases and J gave up 6 bases; unmatched junction bases: 5. From germline, CDR1 is SGHTA and CDR2 FQGTGA. The CDR3 contains 13 residues.

The sequence was obtained from a human donor with chronic lymphocytic leukemia. The sample here was PBMCs, taken after 36 months of ibrutinib treatment. The chain employs TRBV7-3 and TRBJ2-7, with 8 bases aligning to TRBD1. CDR3 in DNA: TGTGCCAGCAGCTCGACAGGGGACGGCGAGCAGTACTTC. Translated, it gives CASSSTGDGEQYF. The whole variable domain, remainder taken from reference TRBV7-3 and TRBJ2-7, is GAGVSQTPSNKVTEKGKYVELRCDPISGHTALYWYRQSLGQGPEFLIYFQGTGAADDSGLPNDRFFAVRPEGSVSTLKIQRTERGDSAVYLCASSSTGDGEQYFGPGTRLTVT.